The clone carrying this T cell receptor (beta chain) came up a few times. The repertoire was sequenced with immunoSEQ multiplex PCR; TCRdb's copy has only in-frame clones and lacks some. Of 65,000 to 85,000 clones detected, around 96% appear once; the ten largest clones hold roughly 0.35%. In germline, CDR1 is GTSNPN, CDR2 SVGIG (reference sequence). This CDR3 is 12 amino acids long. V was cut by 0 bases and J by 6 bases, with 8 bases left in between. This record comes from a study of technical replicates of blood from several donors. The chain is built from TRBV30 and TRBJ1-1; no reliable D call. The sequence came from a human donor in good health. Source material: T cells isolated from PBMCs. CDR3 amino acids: CAWSVLGAEAFF. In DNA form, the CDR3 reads TGTGCCTGGAGTGTACTCGGGGCTGAAGCTTTCTTT.